The rows below give T cell receptor beta chains drawn from one sample of a study of PD-L1 blockade in urothelial cancer. Profiling relied on immunoSEQ multiplex PCR, and the TCRdb table lists in-frame clones only, not all of them. The sample includes tens of thousands of clones, approximately 78% seen only once; the top ten take 8.8%. The sequencing here drew on PBMCs, taken around atezolizumab (anti-PD-L1) treatment. Receptors originate from an older man with urothelial cancer. Both conserved end residues are part of each CDR3. The order of the fields is J gene, D gene, clone size, V gene, CDR3 DNA, CDR3 protein. The D gene is left open where the match is weak. Not every row has a clone size; where given, it reads once, few, many or a size class.

TRBJ2-7,-,-,TRBV7-9,TGTGCCAGCAGCTTAGAAGGGGGCTACGAGCAGTACTTC,CASSLEGGYEQYF
TRBJ1-1,-,-,TRBV30,TGTGCCTGGAGTGTATCGGGGAAGGGTATGAACACTGAAGCTTTCTTT,CAWSVSGKGMNTEAFF
TRBJ2-7,TRBD1,once,TRBV6-5,TGTGCCAGCATGATAGGACAGGGGGTCACCTACGAGCAGTACTTC,CASMIGQGVTYEQYF
TRBJ2-3,-,-,TRBV5-6,TGTGCCAGCAGCCCGCTGGACAGTACCACAGATACGCAGTATTTT,CASSPLDSTTDTQYF
TRBJ1-4,-,-,TRBV2,TGTGCCAGCCGGACTCATACAACTAATGAAAAACTGTTTTTT,CASRTHTTNEKLFF
TRBJ1-5,TRBD1,-,TRBV10-1,TGCGCCAGCAGTTGGGGCACAGGGGACCAGCCCCAGCATTTT,CASSWGTGDQPQHF
TRBJ2-3,TRBD2,-,TRBV18,TGTGCCAGCTCGGACCTCTTAGCGGGAGGTGGCACAGATACGCAGTATTTT,CASSDLLAGGGTDTQYF
TRBJ1-1,-,-,TRBV11-3,TGTGCCAGCAGCTTATCAGAGAACACTGAAGCTTTCTTT,CASSLSENTEAFF
TRBJ2-7,TRBD2,-,TRBV5-6,TGTGCCAGCAGCTCCTTAGCGGGATCGGGAGAGCAGTACTTC,CASSSLAGSGEQYF
TRBJ2-1,TRBD2,-,TRBV28,TGTGCCAGCACCTGGTCACCTTCTAGCGGGAGCCCTGATGAGCAGTTCTTC,CASTWSPSSGSPDEQFF
TRBJ1-5,-,-,TRBV28,TGTGCCAGCACCGGTTTGGGGGGTCTAGCACAGCCCCAGCATTTT,CASTGLGGLAQPQHF
TRBJ1-1,-,few,TRBV30,TGTGCCTGGAGTGTGGACAGCATGAACACTGAAGCTTTCTTT,CAWSVDSMNTEAFF
TRBJ1-2,-,-,TRBV19,TGTGCCAGCCAACCTTTGCCGGGGTTCTATGGCTACACCTTC,CASQPLPGFYGYTF
TRBJ2-7,TRBD2,-,TRBV5-1,TGCGCCAGCAGCTTCCTAGCGGGAGAGGCCTACGAGCAGTACTTC,CASSFLAGEAYEQYF
TRBJ1-2,TRBD1,-,TRBV7-9,TGTGCCAGCAGCTTTGGGGGCAGGGGGCCGGCTAACTATGGCTACACCTTC,CASSFGGRGPANYGYTF
TRBJ1-1,-,few,TRBV27,TGTGCCAGCAGCCTCAGGCGATTTAACACTGAAGCTTTCTTT,CASSLRRFNTEAFF
TRBJ2-7,-,-,TRBV28,TGTGCCAGCAGTTTCCCGGGCCCGGGGGGCAACGAGCAGTACTTC,CASSFPGPGGNEQYF
TRBJ1-2,-,-,TRBV5-1,TGCGCCAGCAGCTTGGTAGAGACAGGAGCAGATGGCTACACCTTC,CASSLVETGADGYTF
TRBJ1-2,-,once,TRBV28,TGTGCCAGCAGTTCCCCCCCAGGGCAGGGAAGGATCTATGGCTACACCTTC,CASSSPPGQGRIYGYTF
TRBJ2-7,-,once,TRBV2,TGTGCCAGCAGTTTCCAGGGTTACGAGCAGTACTTC,CASSFQGYEQYF
TRBJ1-4,TRBD1,-,TRBV30,TGTGCCTGGGAGACAGGGGATAATGAAAAACTGTTTTTT,CAWETGDNEKLFF
TRBJ2-2,TRBD2,-,TRBV28,TGTGCCAGCAGTTTAAACGGGGGCGGGAGGGCCTCCGGGGAGCTGTTTTTT,CASSLNGGGRASGELFF
TRBJ2-3,TRBD1,-,TRBV4-2,TGTGCCAGCAGCCAGTTGGACAGGGGGCCAGATACGCAGTATTTT,CASSQLDRGPDTQYF
TRBJ1-3,-,many,TRBV9,TGTGCCAGCAGCGTATGGGGAGAGCCCTCTGGAAACACCATATATTTT,CASSVWGEPSGNTIYF
TRBJ1-2,-,-,TRBV7-9,TGTGCCAGCAGCTTAGACGGGAACTATGGCTACACCTTC,CASSLDGNYGYTF